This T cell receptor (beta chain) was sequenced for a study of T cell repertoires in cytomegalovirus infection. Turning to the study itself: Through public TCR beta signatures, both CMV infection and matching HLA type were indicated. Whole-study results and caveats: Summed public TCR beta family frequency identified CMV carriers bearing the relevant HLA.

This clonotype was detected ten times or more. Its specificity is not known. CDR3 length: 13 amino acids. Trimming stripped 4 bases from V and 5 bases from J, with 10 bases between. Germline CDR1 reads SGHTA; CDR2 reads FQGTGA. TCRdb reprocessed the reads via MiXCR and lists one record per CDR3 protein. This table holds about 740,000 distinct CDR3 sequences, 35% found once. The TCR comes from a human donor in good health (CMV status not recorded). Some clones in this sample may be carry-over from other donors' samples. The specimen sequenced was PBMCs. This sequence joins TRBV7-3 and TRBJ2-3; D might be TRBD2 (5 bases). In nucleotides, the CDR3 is TGTGCCAGCAGCTCCTCGGGGAGAGATACGCAGTATTTT. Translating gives CASSSSGRDTQYF.